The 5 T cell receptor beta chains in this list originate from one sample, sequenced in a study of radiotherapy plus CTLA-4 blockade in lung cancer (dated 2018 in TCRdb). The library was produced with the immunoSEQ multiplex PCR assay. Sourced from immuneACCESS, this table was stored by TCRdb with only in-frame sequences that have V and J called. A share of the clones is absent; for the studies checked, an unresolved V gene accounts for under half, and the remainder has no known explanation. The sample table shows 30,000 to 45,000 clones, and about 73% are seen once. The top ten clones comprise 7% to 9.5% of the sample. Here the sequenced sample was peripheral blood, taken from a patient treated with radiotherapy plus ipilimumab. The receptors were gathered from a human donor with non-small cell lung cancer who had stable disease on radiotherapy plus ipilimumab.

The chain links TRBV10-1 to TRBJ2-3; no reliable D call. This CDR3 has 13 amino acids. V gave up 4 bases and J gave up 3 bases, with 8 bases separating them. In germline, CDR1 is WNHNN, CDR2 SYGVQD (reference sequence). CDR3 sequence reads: CASSGVETDTQYF. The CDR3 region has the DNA TGCGCCAGCAGTGGGGTGGAGACAGATACGCAGTATTTT.

DNA for the CDR3: TGCGCCAGCAGCCAAGAAATCTCGACAGGGGGAGACTATGGCTACACCTTC. Protein: CASSQEISTGGDYGYTF. The chain has TRBV4-1 and TRBJ1-2; 9 bases match TRBD1. CDR1 and CDR2 (germline): MGHRA, YSYEKL. The junction had 8 bases not matched to a gene; V was cut back by 0 bases and J by 3 bases. The CDR3 has 17 residues.

CDR3 DNA: TGTGCCAGCAGTCCCGGGGACAGCGCTTCCTATGGCTACACCTTC. The encoded protein is CASSPGDSASYGYTF. The chain uses TRBV28 and TRBJ1-2, with 7 bases aligning to TRBD1. In germline, CDR1 is MDHEN, CDR2 SYDVKM. This CDR3 spans 15 amino acids. J lost 4 bases, V lost 5 bases, and 10 bases had no gene match.

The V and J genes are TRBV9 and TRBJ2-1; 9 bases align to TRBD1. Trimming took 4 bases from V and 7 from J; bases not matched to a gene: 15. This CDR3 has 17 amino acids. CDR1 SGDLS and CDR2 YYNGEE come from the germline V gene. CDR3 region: CASSSRPGTGKVNEQFF. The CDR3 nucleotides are TGTGCCAGCAGCTCCCGCCCCGGGACAGGGAAGGTGAATGAGCAGTTCTTC.

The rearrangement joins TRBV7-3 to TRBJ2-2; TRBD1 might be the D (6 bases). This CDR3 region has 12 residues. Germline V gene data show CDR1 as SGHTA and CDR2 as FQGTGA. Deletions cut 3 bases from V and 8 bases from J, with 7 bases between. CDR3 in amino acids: CASSFGTGELFF. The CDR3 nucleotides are TGTGCCAGCAGCTTCGGGACAGGGGAGCTGTTTTTT.